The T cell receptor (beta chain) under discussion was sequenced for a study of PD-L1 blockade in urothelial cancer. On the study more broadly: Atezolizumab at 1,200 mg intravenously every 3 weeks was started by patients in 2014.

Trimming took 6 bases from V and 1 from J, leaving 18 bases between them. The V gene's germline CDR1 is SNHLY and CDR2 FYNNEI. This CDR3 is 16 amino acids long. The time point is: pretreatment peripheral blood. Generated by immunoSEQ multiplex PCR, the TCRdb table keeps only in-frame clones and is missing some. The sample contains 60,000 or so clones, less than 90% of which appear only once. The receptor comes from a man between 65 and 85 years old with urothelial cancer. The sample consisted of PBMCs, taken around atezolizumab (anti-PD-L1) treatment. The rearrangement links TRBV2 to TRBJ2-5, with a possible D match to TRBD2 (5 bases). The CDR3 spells CASRGLGENLQETQYF. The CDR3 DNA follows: TGTGCCAGCAGGGGCCTTGGGGAGAACCTCCAAGAGACCCAGTACTTC.